The 29 T cell receptor beta chains below were found in one sample sequenced in a study of blood T cells in healthy people across ages. The second PCR ran roughly 6 to 11 cycles with a sample-barcoded 5' primer and J-beta primers. TCRdb analysed the 5' RACE reads with MiXCR anew, one entry per CDR3 protein. The table has just over 800,000 distinct CDR3 sequences, 60% to 80% seen once. Input material: blood. These TCRs come from a man younger than 45 in good health.

The chain combines TRBV4-3 with TRBJ2-3; the D is unclear. Trimming took 1 base from V and 2 from J, leaving 10 bases between them. Per the germline V gene, CDR1 is LGHNA and CDR2 is YSLEER. This CDR3 comprises 15 residues. The CDR3: CASSQVAGTTDTQYF. The CDR3 nucleotides read TGCGCCAGCAGCCAAGTGGCCGGAACCACAGATACGCAGTATTTT.

The J gene is TRBJ2-7, the V gene TRBV28, with D perhaps matching TRBD1 or TRBD2 (6 bases each). The CDR3 runs to 14 residues. V was trimmed by 5 bases and J by 6 bases, leaving 17 bases between them. Germline V gene data show CDR1 as MDHEN and CDR2 as SYDVKM. CDR3 nucleotide sequence: TGTGCCAGCAGTCAGGGGAGGTTTGTGAGCGAGCAGTACTTC. It yields the protein CASSQGRFVSEQYF. Full variable domain (missing parts from reference TRBV28 and TRBJ2-7): DVKVTQSSRYLVKRTGEKVFLECVQDMDHENMFWYRQDPGLGLRLIYFSYDVKMKEKGDIPEGYSVSREKKERFSLILESASTNQTSMYLCASSQGRFVSEQYFGPGTRLTVT.

The chain uses TRBV27 and TRBJ2-4, with TRBD1 matching 12 bases. The J call is uncertain, as TRBJ2-7 better fits the DNA end. This CDR3 spans 15 amino acids. Germline CDR1 reads MNHEY; CDR2 reads SMNVEV (reference sequence). The CDR3 is CASSSQGQGASEQYF. The CDR3 coding sequence is TGTGCCAGCAGCTCCCAGGGACAGGGGGCTTCCGAGCAGTACTTC.

V gene TRBV29-1 combines with J gene TRBJ2-7, with 7 positions matching TRBD2. The CDR3 spans 13 residues. The V gene end was trimmed by 5 bases and the J gene end by 4 bases; junction bases not matched to a gene: 8. Germline V lookup: CDR1 SQVTM, CDR2 ANQGSEA. CDR3 coding DNA: TGCAGCGTTCGGCCTAGCGGATATTACGAGCAGTACTTC. It encodes CSVRPSGYYEQYF.

The chain carries TRBV9 and TRBJ2-4, with D maybe TRBD1 (6 bases). This CDR3 has 15 amino acids. Germline CDR1 is SGDLS and CDR2 is YYNGEE. V lost 0 bases and J 3 bases, leaving 10 bases between the germline ends. The CDR3 sequence: CASSVDPGDKNIQYF. As DNA, the CDR3 is TGTGCCAGCAGCGTAGATCCAGGGGACAAAAACATTCAGTACTTC.

The chain links TRBV20-1 to TRBJ2-3; D not resolved. The CDR3 runs 12 residues. V was clipped by 5 bases and J by 6 bases, with 12 bases between them. Germline values: CDR1 DFQATT, CDR2 SNEGSKA (reference sequence). The CDR3 DNA follows: TGCAGTGCTCACCGAATTGGGGATACGCAGTATTTT. It translates to CSAHRIGDTQYF.

Points on this clonotype: It is likely a read error, because the conserved phenylalanine at the end of the CDR3 is missing. J is TRBJ2-1 and V is TRBV2; D is unresolved. Trimming stripped 8 bases from V and 5 bases from J, with 13 bases between. This CDR3 spans 13 amino acids. The germline gives CDR1 SNHLY, CDR2 FYNNEI. This CDR3 is CASGMDGNNEQFL. Written as DNA, the CDR3 is TGTGCCAGCGGGATGGACGGAAACAATGAGCAGTTCTTA.

This rearrangement joins TRBV30 to TRBJ2-5; 12 bases agree with TRBD2. The J call may be mistaken, given a closer DNA end match to TRBJ2-7. CDR1 is GTSNPN and CDR2 is SVGIG in the germline V gene (reference sequence). The CDR3 length is 14 residues. The CDR3 region is CAWSRPGLAGEQYF. CDR3 sequence (DNA): TGTGCCTGGAGTAGGCCGGGACTAGCGGGCGAGCAGTACTTC.

Worth noting for this clonotype: Compared with germline, one end of the junction differs, possibly owing to a read error. V gene TRBV4-2 combines with J gene TRBJ1-2; D is unclear. Germline lookup yields CDR1 LGHNA and CDR2 YNFKEQ. This CDR3 contains 15 residues. CDR3 DNA sequence: TGTGCCAGCAACCAAGGGCCGGGTGCTAACTATGGCTACACCTTC. This sequence encodes CASNQGPGANYGYTF.

The V call is TRBV7-2, the J call TRBJ2-2; D is ambiguous. With 5 bases removed from V and 8 bases from J, the gap between germline ends came to 21 bases. The CDR3 has 16 amino acids. Looked up from germline, CDR1 is SGHTA and CDR2 is FQGNSA. The CDR3 spells CASSPSDNTMYGELFF. CDR3 DNA sequence: TGTGCCAGCAGCCCGAGTGACAACACAATGTATGGGGAGCTGTTTTTT.

This clonotype appeared a few times. The chain carries TRBV6-2 or TRBV6-3 and TRBJ1-4; 7 nucleotides line up with TRBD1. Germline trimming cut 6 bases from V and 4 bases from J; bases unmatched to any gene: 5. The CDR3 spans 14 residues. Germline V lookup: CDR1 MNHEY, CDR2 SVGEGT. The CDR3 region is CASRTGTVNEKLFF. The CDR3 DNA reads as TGTGCCAGCAGAACCGGGACAGTTAATGAAAAACTGTTTTTT.

This clonotype was found a few times. J is TRBJ2-1 and V is TRBV5-1; 15 nucleotides match TRBD2. This CDR3 has 16 residues. Germline V CDR1 and CDR2: SGHRS, YFSETQ. V was pared by 4 bases and J by 7 bases, with 6 bases of the junction left unmatched. DNA for the CDR3: TGCGCCAGCAGCCCTTGGACTAGCGGGGGGGCAAATGAGCAGTTCTTC. It is translated as CASSPWTSGGANEQFF.

The chain recombines TRBV4-3 with TRBJ1-2; 8 nucleotides align to TRBD1. Trimming removed 0 bases from V and 4 bases from J; junction bases left unmatched: 4. This CDR3 is built from 15 residues. Germline V gives CDR1 LGHNA, CDR2 YSLEER. The CDR3 DNA follows: TGCGCCAGCAGCCAAGATTCTACAGGGGGCTATGGCTACACCTTC. Translation: CASSQDSTGGYGYTF.

This clonotype was seen once. The chain is built from TRBV6-6 and TRBJ1-2; D may be TRBD1 (5 bases). Trimming stripped 8 bases from V and 5 bases from J, with 27 bases between. The germline V gene encodes CDR1 MNHNY and CDR2 SVGAGI (reference sequence). This CDR3 contains 17 residues. Here the CDR3 DNA reads TGTGCCAGCCTTTCACCATCGGGGACGGAGGCCAGGTATGGCTACACCTTC. This translates into CASLSPSGTEARYGYTF.

A few counts support this clonotype. The gene calls are TRBV6-6 and TRBJ2-1; 8 bases line up with TRBD1. This CDR3 has 13 amino acids. V shed 6 bases, J shed 10 bases, and the junction held 8 bases outside the gene matches. Germline CDR1 MNHNY, CDR2 SVGAGI (reference sequence). This chain's CDR3 is CASSMTGVNEQFF. For the CDR3, the DNA is TGTGCCAGCAGCATGACAGGGGTCAACGAGCAGTTCTTC.

This clonotype appeared once. The gene calls are TRBV2 and TRBJ2-1, with 8 bases fitting TRBD2. CDR1 and CDR2 from the germline V gene are SNHLY and FYNNEI. The V gene end was trimmed by 8 bases and the J gene end by 8 bases; junction bases not matched to a gene: 8. The CDR3 spans 13 residues. CDR3 sequence reads: CASREGFQHEQFF. For the CDR3, the DNA is TGTGCCAGCCGGGAGGGGTTTCAGCATGAGCAGTTCTTC.

This chain uses TRBV29-1 with TRBJ2-5; perhaps TRBD1 as D (6 bases). The germline V gene encodes CDR1 SQVTM and CDR2 ANQGSEA. The V end lost 7 bases, the J end lost 2 bases, and 11 bases lay between the germline ends. CDR3 size: 12 residues. CDR3 coding DNA: TGCAGCGGGAGGACAGTTCAAGAGACCCAGTACTTC. Translated, it gives CSGRTVQETQYF.

A few counts support this clonotype. The V gene is TRBV29-1, the J gene TRBJ1-2; D is unresolved. The length of the CDR3 is 13 residues. CDR1 is SQVTM, CDR2 ANQGSEA, per germline. Trimming took off 4 bases at V and 7 bases at J, with 16 bases between the two ends. CDR3 nucleotide sequence: TGCAGCGTTGTTTGGGGTGAGCTTTTTGGCTACACCTTC. Its protein product is CSVVWGELFGYTF. Variable domain in full (rest from reference TRBV29-1 and TRBJ1-2): SAVISQKPSRDICQRGTSLTIQCQVDSQVTMMFWYRQQPGQSLTLIATANQGSEATYESGFVIDKFPISRPNLTFSTLTVSNMSPEDSSIYLCSVVWGELFGYTFGSGTRLTVV.

This chain joins TRBV28 and TRBJ1-5, with TRBD1 as a possible D gene (5 bases). Trimming pared 1 base from V and 1 base from J, leaving 11 bases between. This CDR3 spans 16 amino acids. Germline V gene data show CDR1 as MDHEN and CDR2 as SYDVKM. The DNA for the CDR3 is TGTGCCAGCAGTTTATTGGGACCCACAAGCAATCAGCCCCAGCATTTT. Translated: CASSLLGPTSNQPQHF.

The rearrangement uses TRBV7-8 and TRBJ2-6; 9 bases map to TRBD1. The length of the CDR3 is 18 residues. J gave up 0 bases and V 1 base, and 4 bases lay outside the gene matches. Germline V gene sequence: CDR1 SGHVS, CDR2 FQNEAQ. CDR3 region: CASSLGTGGISGANVLTF. The DNA of the CDR3 is TGTGCCAGCAGCTTAGGAACAGGGGGCATCTCTGGGGCCAACGTCCTGACTTTC.

The chain uses TRBV7-6 and TRBJ2-3; D uncertain. The CDR3 is 14 residues long. Between the trimmed V and J ends, which lost 2 bases and 4 bases, there was a span of 10 bases. Germline V gives CDR1 SGHVS, CDR2 FNYEAQ. The CDR3 is CASSLLQRSDTQYF. The CDR3 region has the DNA TGTGCCAGCAGCTTACTCCAGAGGTCAGATACGCAGTATTTT.

The chain has TRBV7-9 and TRBJ2-2, with 8 bases matching TRBD1. The CDR3 is made up of 17 amino acids. Germline CDR1 and CDR2: SEHNR and FQNEAQ (reference sequence). V trimming: 3 bases; J trimming: 6 bases; junction bases outside the gene matches: 12. The CDR3 spells CASSFETRQGQPGELFF. The DNA for the CDR3 is TGTGCCAGCAGCTTCGAAACTCGACAGGGGCAACCCGGGGAGCTGTTTTTT. Full variable domain (rest looked up from reference TRBV7-9 and TRBJ2-2): DTGVSQNPRHKITKRGQNVTFRCDPISEHNRLYWYRQTLGQGPEFLTYFQNEAQLEKSRLLSDRFSAERPKGSFSTLEIQRTEQGDSAMYLCASSFETRQGQPGELFFGEGSRLTVL.

This clonotype was seen more than once but under ten times. This chain links TRBV6-6 with TRBJ1-5; TRBD1 aligns across 10 bases. Germline CDR1 MNHNY, CDR2 SVGAGI (reference sequence). Trimming cost V 0 bases and J 4 bases; bases outside gene matches: 6. This CDR3 contains 17 residues. CDR3 in amino acids: CASSYSSRTGGNQPQHF. The CDR3 DNA sequence: TGTGCCAGCAGTTACTCGAGCAGGACAGGGGGTAATCAGCCCCAGCATTTT.

This clonotype has only one observation. This sequence joins TRBV11-2 and TRBJ2-1, with D tentatively TRBD1 (5 bases). The CDR3 has 16 amino acids. The V end was cut by 5 bases, the J end by 6 bases, with 20 bases between. Germline V gene lookup returns CDR1 SGHAT and CDR2 FQNNGV. The CDR3: CASSHPSPPTVNEQFF. The DNA of the CDR3 is TGTGCCAGCAGCCACCCATCCCCGCCGACAGTCAATGAGCAGTTCTTC.

This clonotype was seen only once. V usage is TRBV7-8 and J usage is TRBJ2-5; 8 bases line up with TRBD1. The germline CDR1 and CDR2 sequences are SGHVS and FQNEAQ. CDR3 length: 15 amino acids. The ends lost 3 bases at V and 11 bases at J; junction bases unmatched: 14. For the CDR3, the DNA is TGTGCCAGCAGCTTTCCGGGACAGGAGCTTTTCGGGCAGTACTTC. This encodes CASSFPGQELFGQYF.

The chain combines TRBV5-1 with TRBJ2-7, with TRBD2 matching over 8 bases. The J call may be wrong; the DNA end is better matched by TRBJ2-1. The CDR3 totals 15 residues. Germline lookup yields CDR1 SGHRS and CDR2 YFSETQ. CDR3 sequence reads: CASSPTGGPVVEQFF. The CDR3 bases are TGCGCCAGCAGCCCAACGGGGGGGCCAGTCGTGGAGCAGTTCTTC.

This clonotype was picked up a small number of times. The CDR3 nucleotides read TGTGCCAGCTCCGGGGGGTGGGGAAGCACAGATACGCAGTATTTT. This translates into CASSGGWGSTDTQYF. The chain combines TRBV6-2 or TRBV6-3 with TRBJ2-3; 7 nucleotides line up with TRBD2. Germline lookup yields CDR1 MNHEY and CDR2 SVGEGT. This CDR3 comprises 15 residues. V lost 8 bases to trimming and J lost 0 bases; unmatched junction nucleotides: 8.

The V gene is TRBV7-9, the J gene TRBJ2-1; D uncertain. Trimming cost V 3 bases and J 3 bases, with 9 bases left between them. The CDR3 sequence is 14 residues long. The V gene's germline CDR1 is SEHNR and CDR2 FQNEAQ (reference sequence). CDR3 loop: CASSFREIYNEQFF. As DNA, the CDR3 is TGTGCCAGCAGCTTTAGGGAAATCTACAATGAGCAGTTCTTC.

The genes are TRBV20-1 and TRBJ2-1, with 7 bases lining up with TRBD2. The CDR3 has 13 residues. After removal of 6 bases from V and 2 bases from J, the junction contained 4 bases not matched to a gene. The V gene's germline CDR1 is DFQATT and CDR2 SNEGSKA (reference sequence). In nucleotides, the CDR3 is TGCAGTGCGGACGGACTAGCCTACAATGAGCAGTTCTTC. This sequence encodes CSADGLAYNEQFF.